This T cell receptor beta chain is from a study of shared clonotypes between healthy human individuals. About the research overall: Donors had three CD4 naive, three CD4 memory, two CD8 naive and one CD8 memory plate apiece.

The CDR3 is made up of 13 amino acids. V lost 4 bases and J lost 4, with 11 bases in between. CDR1 is MGHRA, CDR2 YSYEKL, per germline. Method: immunoSEQ multiplex PCR; TCRdb's copy keeps in-frame clones and lacks some. The data show more than 550,000 clones, with roughly nine tenths seen just once and 24% held by the top ten. Terminally differentiated effector memory CD45RA+ cells were left out of the naive CD8 fraction, which was CD45RO-negative and positively selected for CCR7. Sequenced sample: naive CD8+ T cells sorted from blood. V and J are TRBV4-1 and TRBJ2-7; D remains unclear. The TCR originated in a man between 25 and 39 years old in good health. CDR3 amino acids: CASSPWDSYEQYF. The CDR3 nucleotides read TGCGCCAGCAGCCCTTGGGATTCTTACGAGCAGTACTTC.